This TCR beta chain originates from a study of blood T cells in healthy people across ages. For the study at large: Through template switching, about one barcoded beta molecule was captured per two T cells, as measured in model experiments. Regarding the study as a whole: Any conclusive comparison of naive versus antigen-experienced cells was prevented by using unsorted PBMCs. CMV infection status of these donors was not known. TCR beta diversity, measured per million T cells, fell in a roughly linear way with age.

V was pared by 5 bases and J by 5 bases, with 16 bases between. The CDR3 totals 14 residues. Germline CDR1 LNHDA, CDR2 SQIVND (reference sequence). Alongside a J-beta primer mix, a sample-barcoded 5' primer served in a second PCR lasting about 7 to 11 cycles. MiXCR, run by TCRdb on the 5' RACE reads, gives a single entry per CDR3 protein. Of over a million distinct CDR3 sequences listed, 45% are singletons. Regarding this clonotype: Its antigen is as yet unknown.

Source material: blood. The genes are TRBV19 and TRBJ2-7; D is ambiguous. The receptor comes from a woman aged 60-75 years in good health. CDR3 protein: CASSARLVGDEQYF. The CDR3 DNA reads as TGTGCCAGTAGTGCCCGATTAGTTGGGGACGAGCAGTACTTC.